This T cell receptor beta chain comes out of a study of blood T cell repertoires in COVID-19. Study at large: Samples came from the United States, Italy and Spain, spanning acute and convalescent COVID-19.

Trimming removed 0 bases from V and 5 bases from J, with 12 bases in between. This CDR3 is 14 amino acids long. The V gene's germline CDR1 is SGHNT and CDR2 YYREEE (reference sequence). Original processing methods: Scientists estimated how many nucleated cells there were by amplifying reference gene primers. The data were produced by immunoSEQ multiplex PCR, yet TCRdb's version contains in-frame clones alone and is incomplete. V and J calls and clone size come straight from that table; D and trimming were deduced from the DNA. This sample has roughly 200,000 clones, with approximately 89% found just once.

V is TRBV5-4 and J is TRBJ2-7, with D possibly being TRBD2 (5 bases). The clonotype originates from a woman under 40 with acute or convalescent COVID-19. Sequencing was performed on peripheral blood. The CDR3 nucleotides read TGTGCCAGCAGCTTGGGAGTTGCGGGTAACGAGCAGTACTTC. The encoded protein is CASSLGVAGNEQYF.